This T cell receptor beta chain was profiled in a study of blood T cell repertoires in COVID-19. Looking at the study overall: PBMCs, B-cell-depleted T cells, or T cells provided the cDNA or gDNA that made up the material.

Here immunoSEQ multiplex PCR was the method, and the copy in TCRdb shows in-frame clones only, minus some. The sample carries approximately 200,000 clones, approximately 90% recorded once. This clone was counted between two and nine times. Trimming removed 5 bases from V and 5 bases from J, with 28 bases in between. The CDR3 is made up of 19 amino acids. CDR1 is MNHEY, CDR2 SMNVEV, per germline (reference sequence). Sample: peripheral blood. The J gene is TRBJ2-1, the V gene TRBV27; D remains unclear. The TCR was taken from a man in his 70s with active or convalescent COVID-19. The DNA of the CDR3 is TGTGCCAGCAGTCCATCCCGTCTCAGGCCTCACCTGAACAACAATGAGCAGTTCTTC. Translated, it gives CASSPSRLRPHLNNNEQFF.